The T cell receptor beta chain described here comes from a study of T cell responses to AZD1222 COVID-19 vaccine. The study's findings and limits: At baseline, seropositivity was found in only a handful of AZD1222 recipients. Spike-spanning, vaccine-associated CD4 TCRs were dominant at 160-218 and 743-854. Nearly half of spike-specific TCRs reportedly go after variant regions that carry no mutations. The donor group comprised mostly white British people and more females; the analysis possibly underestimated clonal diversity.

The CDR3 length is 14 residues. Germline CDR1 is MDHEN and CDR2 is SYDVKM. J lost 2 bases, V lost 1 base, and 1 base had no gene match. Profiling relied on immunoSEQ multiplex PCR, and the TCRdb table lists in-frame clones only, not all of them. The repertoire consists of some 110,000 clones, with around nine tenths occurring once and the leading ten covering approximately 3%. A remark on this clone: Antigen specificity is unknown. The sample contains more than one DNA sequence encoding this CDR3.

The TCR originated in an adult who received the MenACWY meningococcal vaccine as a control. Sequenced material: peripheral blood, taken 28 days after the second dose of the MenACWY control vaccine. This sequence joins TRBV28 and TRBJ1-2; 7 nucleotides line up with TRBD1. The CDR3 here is CASSLSGQNYGYTF. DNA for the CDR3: TGTGCCAGCAGTTTATCGGGACAGAACTATGGCTACACCTTC.